The 14 T cell receptor beta chains below were found in one sample sequenced in a study of T cell responses to AZD1222 COVID-19 vaccine. Data came from immunoSEQ multiplex PCR; TCRdb stores just in-frame clones and leaves some out. The sample has 110,000 or so clones, around 90% seen once. Sequenced here: peripheral blood, sampled on day 0 of MenACWY control vaccination. These receptors came from an adult in good health.

The chain is built from TRBV7-3 and TRBJ2-7; D gene uncertain. V lost 4 bases and J lost 6, with 13 bases in between. Germline CDR1 reads SGHTA; CDR2 reads FQGTGA. The CDR3 covers 13 residues. CDR3 DNA: TGTGCCAGCAGCTACGCCCTAGGGTTCGAGCAGTACTTC. It is translated as CASSYALGFEQYF. The whole variable domain, filled in from reference TRBV7-3 and TRBJ2-7, reads GAGVSQTPSNKVTEKGKYVELRCDPISGHTALYWYRQSLGQGPEFLIYFQGTGAADDSGLPNDRFFAVRPEGSVSTLKIQRTERGDSAVYLCASSYALGFEQYFGPGTRLTVT.

The rearrangement links TRBV3-1 (or the pseudogene TRBV3-2) to TRBJ2-5, with 14 nucleotides matching TRBD2. Germline CDR1 is LGHDT and CDR2 is YNNKEL (reference sequence). The CDR3 is 17 amino acids. V trimming: 4 bases; J trimming: 5 bases; junction bases outside the gene matches: 9. CDR3 region: CASSLKSTSGREETQYF. CDR3 DNA sequence: TGTGCCAGCAGCCTCAAGTCGACTAGCGGGAGGGAGGAGACCCAGTACTTC.

This chain uses TRBV28 with TRBJ1-1, with D possibly being TRBD1 (5 bases). Trimming stripped 2 bases from V and 4 bases from J, with 14 bases between. This CDR3 is 15 amino acids long. CDR1 MDHEN and CDR2 SYDVKM come from the germline V gene. The CDR3 spells CASSLGAAGSTEAFF. The CDR3 region has the DNA TGTGCCAGCAGTTTAGGGGCAGCCGGGAGCACTGAAGCTTTCTTT.

The V gene is TRBV5-1, the J gene TRBJ2-3, with 12 bases matching TRBD2. The CDR3 has 18 residues. The V segment lost 0 bases and the J segment 1 base; nucleotides outside the gene matches: 6. CDR1 is SGHRS and CDR2 is YFSETQ in the germline V gene. CDR3 DNA sequence: TGCGCCAGCAGCTTGGCCCTAGCGGGAGGGCCTGGCACAGATACGCAGTATTTT. Translated, it gives CASSLALAGGPGTDTQYF.

This clone was recorded once. The rearrangement joins TRBV6-5 to TRBJ1-1, with TRBD1 identical over 7 bases. This CDR3 comprises 14 residues. Trimming at V came to 6 bases and at J to 1 base, leaving 5 bases not matched to a gene. The V gene's germline CDR1 is MNHEY and CDR2 SVGAGI. In nucleotides, the CDR3 is TGTGCCAGCAGGACACAGGGGTCGAACACTGAAGCTTTCTTT. This codes for CASRTQGSNTEAFF.

This chain uses TRBV28 with TRBJ1-5, with no clear D. The CDR3 runs 13 residues. Germline V gene lookup returns CDR1 MDHEN and CDR2 SYDVKM. Trimming stripped 11 bases from V and 0 bases from J, with 11 bases between. CDR3 nucleotides: TGTGCCTCCCGGGCGCCTAGCAATCAGCCCCAGCATTTT. This sequence encodes CASRAPSNQPQHF.

The V call is TRBV5-5, the J call TRBJ2-7, with D perhaps being TRBD1 or TRBD2 (7 bases each). Germline-derived CDR1 and CDR2 are SGHKS and YYEKEE (reference sequence). Deletions cut 4 bases from V and 3 bases from J, with 23 bases between. CDR3 length equals 17 residues. CDR3 sequence (DNA): TGTGCCAGCAGCCCCGGGGAGGGGGCCTCTCATGACTACGAGCAGTACTTC. Its translation is CASSPGEGASHDYEQYF. Complete variable domain (other parts from reference TRBV5-5 and TRBJ2-7): DAGVTQSPTHLIKTRGQQVTLRCSPISGHKSVSWYQQVLGQGPQFIFQYYEKEERGRGNFPDRFSARQFPNYSSELNVNALLLGDSALYLCASSPGEGASHDYEQYFGPGTRLTVT.

This clone was seen just once. The chain combines TRBV4-1 with TRBJ1-5, with D unclear. The length of the CDR3 is 13 residues. The V gene lost 0 bases and the J gene lost 6 bases, with 6 bases spanning the gap. The germline CDR1 and CDR2 sequences are MGHRA and YSYEKL. This chain's CDR3 is CASSQDLGQPQHF. DNA of the CDR3: TGCGCCAGCAGCCAAGATCTGGGTCAGCCCCAGCATTTT.

The chain couples TRBV5-4 to TRBJ2-2; TRBD2 aligns across 10 bases. The CDR3 contains 16 residues. With 4 bases clipped from V and 4 bases from J, the junction kept 7 bases outside the gene matches. CDR1 and CDR2 (germline): SGHNT, YYREEE (reference sequence). CDR3 nucleotide sequence: TGTGCCAGCAGCGCAGCGGGAGGGGGGCGCACCGGGGAGCTGTTTTTT. Translation gives CASSAAGGGRTGELFF.

This chain links TRBV28 with TRBJ2-7; either TRBD1 or TRBD2 may fit D (5 bases each). Germline V gene lookup returns CDR1 MDHEN and CDR2 SYDVKM. The CDR3 consists of 15 residues. The V end lost 7 bases, the J end lost 5 bases, and 21 bases lay between the germline ends. CDR3 DNA sequence: TGTGCCAGCACCTCACCCCAGGGCTGGGACCACGAGCAGTACTTC. Its protein is CASTSPQGWDHEQYF.

The chain is built from TRBV7-9 and TRBJ1-2, with 10 bases identical to TRBD1. The V and J ends lost 4 bases and 1 base, in that order; junction bases with no gene match: 6. Germline V gene sequence: CDR1 SEHNR, CDR2 FQNEAQ (reference sequence). CDR3 size: 16 residues. The CDR3 DNA reads as TGTGCCAGCAGCTCTAAGGGGACAGGGGATAACTATGGCTACACCTTC. This codes for CASSSKGTGDNYGYTF.

J is TRBJ2-7 and V is TRBV7-9, with 10 nucleotides matching TRBD1. The ends lost 5 bases at V and 5 bases at J; junction bases unmatched: 12. The CDR3 is 16 amino acids. CDR1 is SEHNR, CDR2 FQNEAQ, per germline (reference sequence). The CDR3, as DNA: TGTGCCAGCAGCCCCTACAGGGACAGGGGAATCCACGAGCAGTACTTC. Amino acids: CASSPYRDRGIHEQYF.

The rearrangement links TRBV12-2 to TRBJ2-2; the tabulated D call, TRBD2, remains unverified against the DNA. TRBV12-2 is a known pseudogene. This CDR3 contains 16 residues. CDR3 DNA sequence: TGTGCAAGTCGCTTAGTTGGGCTAGCGGGCACCGGGGAGCTGTTTTTT. Translation: CASRLVGLAGTGELFF.

This sequence joins TRBV30 and TRBJ1-1, with D perhaps matching TRBD1 (5 bases). The germline CDR1 and CDR2 sequences are GTSNPN and SVGIG (reference sequence). V lost 2 bases to trimming and J lost 0 bases, with 7 bases between them. CDR3 length equals 13 residues. The CDR3 sequence is CAWSTQVNTEAFF. The DNA for the CDR3 is TGTGCCTGGAGTACACAGGTGAACACTGAAGCTTTCTTT. Supplemented by reference TRBV30 and TRBJ1-1, the full variable domain reads SQTIHQWPATLVQPVGSPLSLECTVEGTSNPNLYWYRQAAGRGLQLLFYSVGIGQISSEVPQNLSASRPQDRQFILSSKKLLLSDSGFYLCAWSTQVNTEAFFGQGTRLTVV.